This paragraph reports one T cell receptor (beta chain). The antigen is not known. This record comes from a study of T cell responses to AZD1222 COVID-19 vaccine. Across the study: Pooled samples include second doses given at about 4 or 12 weeks. Study-level results: Two doses of AZD1222 preceded a rise in Spike-specific TCR breadth and depth. Among the donors, most were white British and more were female, and clonal diversity was possibly underestimated. The span of vaccine-associated CD4 TCRs extended across spike, with dominance at 160-218 and 743-854.

Produced via immunoSEQ multiplex PCR; TCRdb's table is partial and in-frame only. The sample has tens of thousands of clones, more than 75% seen once; the top ten hold around 3%. The germline V and J ends were trimmed by 7 bases and 5 bases, with 12 bases remaining between them. There are 13 residues in the CDR3. Germline values: CDR1 MNHNS, CDR2 SASEGT. This chain uses TRBV6-1 with TRBJ1-5; no reliable D call. The specimen was peripheral blood, collected on day 0 of AZD1222 vaccination. The sequence derives from an adult in good health. The DNA for the CDR3 is TGTGCCAGCACATACCGTGTCCATCAGCCCCAGCATTTT. This codes for CASTYRVHQPQHF.